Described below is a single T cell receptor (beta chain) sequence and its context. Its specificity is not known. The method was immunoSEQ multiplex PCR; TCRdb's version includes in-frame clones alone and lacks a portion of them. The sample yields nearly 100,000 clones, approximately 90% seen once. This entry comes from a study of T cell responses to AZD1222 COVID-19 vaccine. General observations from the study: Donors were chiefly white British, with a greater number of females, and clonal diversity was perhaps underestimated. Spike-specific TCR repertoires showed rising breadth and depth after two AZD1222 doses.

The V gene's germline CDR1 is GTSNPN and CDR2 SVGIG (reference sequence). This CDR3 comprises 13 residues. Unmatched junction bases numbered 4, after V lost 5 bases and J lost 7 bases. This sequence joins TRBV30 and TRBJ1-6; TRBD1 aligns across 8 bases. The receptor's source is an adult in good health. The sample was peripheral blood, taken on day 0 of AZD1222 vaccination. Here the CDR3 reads CAWGTGENSPLHF. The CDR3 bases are TGTGCCTGGGGGACAGGAGAGAATTCACCCCTCCACTTT.